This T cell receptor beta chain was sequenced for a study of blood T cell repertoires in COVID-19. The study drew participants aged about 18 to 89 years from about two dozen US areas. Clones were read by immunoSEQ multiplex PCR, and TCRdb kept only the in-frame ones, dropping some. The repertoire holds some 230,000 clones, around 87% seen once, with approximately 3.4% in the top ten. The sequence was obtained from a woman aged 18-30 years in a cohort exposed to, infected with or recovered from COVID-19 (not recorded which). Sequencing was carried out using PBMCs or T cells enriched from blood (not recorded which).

CDR3 sequence (DNA): TGTGCCAGCAGCTTAACGGCTAGCGGGTTAGATGAGCAGTTCTTC. This sequence encodes CASSLTASGLDEQFF. The V gene is TRBV5-6, the J gene TRBJ2-1; TRBD2 aligns across 8 bases. This CDR3 comprises 15 residues. The germline gives CDR1 SGHDT, CDR2 YYEEEE. V shed 2 bases, J shed 8 bases, and the junction held 9 bases outside the gene matches.